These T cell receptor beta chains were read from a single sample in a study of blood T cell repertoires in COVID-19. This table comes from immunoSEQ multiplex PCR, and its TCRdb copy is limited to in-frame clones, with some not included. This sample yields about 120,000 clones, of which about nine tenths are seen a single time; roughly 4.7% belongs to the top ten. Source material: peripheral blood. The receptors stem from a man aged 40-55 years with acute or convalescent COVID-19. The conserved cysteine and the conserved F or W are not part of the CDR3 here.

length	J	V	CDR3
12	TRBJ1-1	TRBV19	ASSIGQGGTEAF
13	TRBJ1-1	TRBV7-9	ASSLVLGQATEAF
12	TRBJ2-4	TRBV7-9	ASSLDRVWNIQY
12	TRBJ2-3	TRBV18	ASSPNSYTDTQY
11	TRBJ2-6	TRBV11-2	ASSSYGANVLT
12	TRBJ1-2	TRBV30	AWSVPNRGNGYT
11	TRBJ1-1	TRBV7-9	ATRDFDRTEAF
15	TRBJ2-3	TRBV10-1	ASSESAGGIRTDTQY
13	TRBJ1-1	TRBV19	ASTVETQGNTEAF
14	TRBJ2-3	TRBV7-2	ASSLVQRWPPNTQY
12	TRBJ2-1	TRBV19	ASSPTGDYNEQF
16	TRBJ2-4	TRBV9	ASSRGASGRGAKNIQY
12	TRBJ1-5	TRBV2	ASRGTGVNQPQH
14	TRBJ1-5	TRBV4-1	ASSQEVQGPNQPQH
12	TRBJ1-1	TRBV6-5	ASSYGQGSTEAF
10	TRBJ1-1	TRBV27	ASSLTGTEAF
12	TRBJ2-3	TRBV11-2	ASSLGLGTDTQY
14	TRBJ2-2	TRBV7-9	ASSSPPGGSTGELF
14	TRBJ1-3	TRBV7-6	ASSLAPSGTGNTIY
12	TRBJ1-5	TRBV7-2	ASSLQGGNQPQH
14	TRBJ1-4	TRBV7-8	ASSVVMGSRDEKLF
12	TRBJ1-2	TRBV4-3	ASSQDPRSYGYT
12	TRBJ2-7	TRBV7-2	ASSLGAGHYEQY
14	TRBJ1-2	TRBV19	ASSVDRDRGDYGYT
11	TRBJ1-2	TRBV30	AWLQDRGHGYT
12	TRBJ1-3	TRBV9	ASSNRGSGNTIY
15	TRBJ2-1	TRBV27	ASSFWTTATSYNEQF
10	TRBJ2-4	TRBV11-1	ASSLTGGRQY
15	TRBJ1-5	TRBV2	ASSERPTGLSNQPQH
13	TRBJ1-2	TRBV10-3	AISEPQGVNYGYT
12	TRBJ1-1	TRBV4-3	ASSPSGANTEAF
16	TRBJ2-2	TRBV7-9	ASSLGLARGTNTGELF
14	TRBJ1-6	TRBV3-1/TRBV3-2	ASSPLMSGGGSPLH
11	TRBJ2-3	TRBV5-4	ASRDLNTDTQY
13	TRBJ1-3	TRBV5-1	ASSEGTGGENTIY
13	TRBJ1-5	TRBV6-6	ASTHRAGGNQPQH
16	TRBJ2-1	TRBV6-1	ASSEALLLAGRDNEQF
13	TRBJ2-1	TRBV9	ASSVSSSGRGEQF
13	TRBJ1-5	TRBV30	AWSTGTGGNQPQH
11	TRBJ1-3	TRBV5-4	ASSLVGENTIY
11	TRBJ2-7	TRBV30	AWSWGLAGEQY
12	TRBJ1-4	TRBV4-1	ASSSPDRVEKLF
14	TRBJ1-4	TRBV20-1	SASPQGNFANEKLF
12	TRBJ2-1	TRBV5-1	ASGLMPSYNEQF